This TCR beta chain was sequenced for a study of sequential checkpoint blockade in melanoma. Turning to the study itself: First-line arms were nivolumab then ipilimumab, or the reverse, randomized 1:1. Maintenance nivolumab came after either treatment sequence.

Treatment given: randomized to nivolumab then ipilimumab (arm A) or the reverse (arm B). DNA-damaging chemotherapy had not been given to any patient beforehand. Live CD3+CD8+ CD19− CD56− cells were sorted from PBMCs. V lost 4 bases to trimming and J lost 6 bases, with 14 bases between them. Germline values: CDR1 SGHNT, CDR2 YYREEE (reference sequence). The CDR3 is 14 residues long. Libraries were prepared by immunoSEQ multiplex PCR; TCRdb keeps only in-frame clonotypes and omits some of them. The sample has fewer than 35,000 clones; 75% to 90% are singletons. About this clone: Other DNA sequences within the sample encode an identical CDR3.

This receptor was obtained from a human donor with melanoma. The source material was CD8+ T cells sorted from blood (inferred from file names), sampled from a patient given nivolumab and ipilimumab in sequence. The rearrangement joins TRBV5-4 to TRBJ2-1; weak D call: TRBD1 (6 bases). The CDR3: CASSPSEGVNEQFF. The CDR3 DNA follows: TGTGCCAGCAGCCCCAGTGAGGGGGTCAATGAGCAGTTCTTC. Supplemented by reference TRBV5-4 and TRBJ2-1, the full variable domain reads ETGVTQSPTHLIKTRGQQVTLRCSSQSGHNTVSWYQQALGQGPQFIFQYYREEENGRGNFPPRFSGLQFPNYSSELNVNALELDDSALYLCASSPSEGVNEQFFGPGTRLTVL.